Below, one TCR beta chain is given with its context. This CDR3 spans 13 amino acids. Deletions cut 0 bases from V and 7 bases from J, with 10 bases between. Germline V gene lookup returns CDR1 SGDLS and CDR2 YYNGEE. The source of the sample is a study of T-cell memory formation after mild COVID-19. MiXCR was run by TCRdb on the 5' RACE reads, yielding one entry per CDR3 protein. This sample has almost 250,000 distinct CDR3 sequences, with roughly 14% found just once. This sequence originates from an adult woman who had mild COVID-19 (a few samples of this study predate the infection). Cell type and time point are not known. The V gene is TRBV9, the J gene TRBJ2-5, with unresolved D. The source material was PBMCs or a T cell subset sorted from them (not recorded which). The CDR3, as DNA: TGTGCCAGCAGCGTAGAGCGAAGTGGGACCCAGTACTTC. Translation gives CASSVERSGTQYF. Combining the CDR3 with reference TRBV9 and TRBJ2-5 gives the whole variable domain DSGVTQTPKHLITATGQRVTLRCSPRSGDLSVYWYQQSLDQGLQFLIQYYNGEERAKGNILERFSAQQFPDLHSELNLSSLELGDSALYFCASSVERSGTQYFGPGTRLLVL.